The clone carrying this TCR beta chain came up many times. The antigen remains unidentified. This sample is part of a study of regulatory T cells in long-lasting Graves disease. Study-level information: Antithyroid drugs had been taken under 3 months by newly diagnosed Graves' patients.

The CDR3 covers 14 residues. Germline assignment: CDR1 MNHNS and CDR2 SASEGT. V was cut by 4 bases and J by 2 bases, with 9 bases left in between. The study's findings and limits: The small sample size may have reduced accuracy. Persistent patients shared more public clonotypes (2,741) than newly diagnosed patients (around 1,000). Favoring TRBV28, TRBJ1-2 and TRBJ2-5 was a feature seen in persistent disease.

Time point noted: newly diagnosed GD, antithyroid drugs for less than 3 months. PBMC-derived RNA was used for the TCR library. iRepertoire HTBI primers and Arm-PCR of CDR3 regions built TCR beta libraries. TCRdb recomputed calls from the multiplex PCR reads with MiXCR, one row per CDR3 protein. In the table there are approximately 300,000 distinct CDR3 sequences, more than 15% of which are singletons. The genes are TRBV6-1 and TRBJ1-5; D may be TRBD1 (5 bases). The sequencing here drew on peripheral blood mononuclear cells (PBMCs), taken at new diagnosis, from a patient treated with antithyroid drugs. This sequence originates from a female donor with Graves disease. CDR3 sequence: CASSGGEGNQPQHF. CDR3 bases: TGTGCCAGCAGTGGGGGGGAAGGCAATCAGCCCCAGCATTTT.